One and the same sample provided the 30 T cell receptor beta chains below, sequenced in a study of Ad26.COV2.S vaccination and SARS-CoV-2 variants (dated by TCRdb to the early 2020s). Receptor libraries were prepared by the immunoSEQ multiplex PCR assay. Sourced from immuneACCESS, this table was stored by TCRdb with only in-frame sequences that have V and J called. A share of the clones is absent; for the studies checked, an unresolved V gene accounts for under half, and the remainder has no known explanation. The sample has some 460,000 clones on record, 80% to 90% of them singletons. The top ten clones comprise 1.5% to 2% of the sample. In the paper's terms, the treatment or condition label means: about 20 received Ad26.COV2.S at low or high dose, single or two shots; 5 received placebo; per-sample allocation not given. For vaccine and placebo recipients, repertoires were sequenced using samples collected on day 63 after the first injection.

Sequencing was performed on peripheral blood, taken in a trial of Ad26.COV2.S vaccine versus placebo. These receptors were collected from a person between 18 and 65 years old who received the Ad26.COV2.S COVID-19 vaccine or a placebo.

This chain links TRBV27 with TRBJ1-1; D is possibly TRBD1 (5 bases). Germline V gene lookup returns CDR1 MNHEY and CDR2 SMNVEV (reference sequence). V dropped 1 base and J dropped 8 bases, with 11 bases sitting between them. This CDR3 spans 13 amino acids. CDR3 nucleotides: TGTGCCAGCAGTTTATGGTCAGGGTCGGAAGCTTTCTTT. This gives the protein CASSLWSGSEAFF.

This chain links TRBV28 with TRBJ2-3; TRBD1 agrees at 7 bases. Germline V lookup: CDR1 MDHEN, CDR2 SYDVKM. V gave up 3 bases and J gave up 9 bases; unmatched junction bases: 6. This CDR3 spans 13 amino acids. The CDR3 region is CASSLRQGPTQYF. DNA for the CDR3: TGTGCCAGCAGTTTGCGACAGGGACCGACGCAGTATTTT.

The rearrangement joins TRBV18 to TRBJ2-7; D is ambiguous. In germline, CDR1 is KGHSH, CDR2 LQKENI. The length of the CDR3 is 11 residues. Trimming stripped 5 bases from V and 1 base from J, with 3 bases between. The CDR3 nucleotides read TGTGCCAGCTCAGGATCCTACGAGCAGTACTTC. This sequence encodes CASSGSYEQYF.

The chain couples TRBV4-2 to TRBJ1-6; 9 nucleotides line up with TRBD1. Germline trimming cut 1 base from V and 9 bases from J; bases unmatched to any gene: 7. Germline CDR1 and CDR2: LGHNA and YNFKEQ. This CDR3 is 16 amino acids long. In DNA form, the CDR3 reads TGTGCCAGCAGCCAAGTAAAAACAGGGGGCATTTCACCCCTCCACTTT. It encodes CASSQVKTGGISPLHF.

V usage is TRBV6-5 and J usage is TRBJ2-7, with D perhaps assigned TRBD1 or TRBD2 (6 bases each). The V gene's germline CDR1 is MNHEY and CDR2 SVGAGI. Trimming took 2 bases from V and 3 from J, leaving 14 bases between them. The CDR3 contains 15 residues. The CDR3 reads CASSYTGADGYEQYF. DNA for the CDR3: TGTGCCAGCAGTTACACGGGGGCTGACGGCTACGAGCAGTACTTC.

The J gene is TRBJ2-3, the V gene TRBV11-2; D is uncertain. Trimming removed 7 bases from V and 3 bases from J, with 5 bases in between. This CDR3 has 11 residues. Germline CDR1 is SGHAT and CDR2 is FQNNGV. The CDR3 loop is CASKETDTQYF. In DNA, the CDR3 is TGTGCCAGCAAAGAAACAGATACGCAGTATTTT. Drawing the rest from reference TRBV11-2 and TRBJ2-3, the complete variable domain is EAGVAQSPRYKIIEKRQSVAFWCNPISGHATLYWYQQILGQGPKLLIQFQNNGVVDDSQLPKDRFSAERLKGVDSTLKIQPAKLEDSAVYLCASKETDTQYFGPGTRLTVL.

CDR3 loop: CASSIRERGDLCTGELFF. CDR3 bases: TGTGCCAGCAGCATTAGGGAGCGGGGGGATCTCTGCACCGGGGAGCTGTTTTTT. The chain combines TRBV21-1 with TRBJ2-2; the tabulated D call, TRBD2, remains unverified against the DNA. TRBV21-1 is annotated as a pseudogene. CDR3 length equals 18 residues.

The V and J genes are TRBV7-9 and TRBJ2-3; TRBD2 aligns across 7 bases. With V trimmed by 5 bases and J by 0 bases, 11 bases remained unmatched. CDR3 length: 17 residues. Per germline, CDR1 SEHNR and CDR2 FQNEAQ (reference sequence). For the CDR3, the DNA is TGTGCCAGCAGCCAAGGGCCTAGCGGAGCTAGCACAGATACGCAGTATTTT. This gives the protein CASSQGPSGASTDTQYF.

This clone was seen only once. This rearrangement joins TRBV24-1 to TRBJ1-2; 9 bases are a match to TRBD1. The CDR3 contains 13 residues. Germline CDR1 KGHDR, CDR2 SFDVKD. CDR3 residues: CRPDRGDNYGYTF. DNA for the CDR3: TGTCGACCCGACAGGGGGGATAACTATGGCTACACCTTC.

This clone was detected only once. J is TRBJ1-2 and V is TRBV13; D perhaps matches TRBD1 (6 bases). The CDR3 spans 16 residues. V gave up 2 bases and J gave up 7 bases, with 20 bases separating them. Germline lookup yields CDR1 PRHDT and CDR2 FYEKMQ (reference sequence). Written as DNA, the CDR3 is TGTGCCAGCAGCTTAAAGGGAGACAGGACCTCGGGTGGCTACACCTTC. It encodes CASSLKGDRTSGGYTF.

This clone was seen only a few times. The junction shows a germline mismatch at one end, possibly a read error. This chain links TRBV10-3 with TRBJ1-5; unclear D gene. Germline CDR1 reads ENHRY; CDR2 reads SYGVKD. There are 13 residues in the CDR3. CDR3 DNA sequence: TGTGCCATCAGTGAGTCCATGAATCGGCCCCAGCATTTT. Its translation: CAISESMNRPQHF.

This chain's CDR3 is CASSQADRGIGEQYF. CDR3 nucleotides: TGTGCCAGCAGCCAAGCAGACAGGGGAATCGGCGAGCAGTACTTC. J is TRBJ2-7 and V is TRBV3-1 (or the pseudogene TRBV3-2); 8 nucleotides match TRBD1. With V trimmed by 1 base and J by 6 bases, 8 bases remained unmatched. CDR1 and CDR2 (germline): LGHDT, YNNKEL (reference sequence). The CDR3 contains 15 residues.

This clone was seen only once. The V call is TRBV27, the J call TRBJ2-1; 10 nucleotides line up with TRBD2. The germline V gene has CDR1 MNHEY and CDR2 SMNVEV (reference sequence). The CDR3 extends over 17 amino acids. Trimming at V came to 6 bases and at J to 5 bases, leaving 13 bases not matched to a gene. DNA of the CDR3: TGTGCCAGCAGCGAACCCTCTAGCGGGAGCCGTAACAATGAGCAGTTCTTC. Translated: CASSEPSSGSRNNEQFF.

This chain uses TRBV9 with TRBJ2-1; 8 nucleotides agree with TRBD1. Germline V gives CDR1 SGDLS, CDR2 YYNGEE. The V segment lost 4 bases and the J segment 8 bases; nucleotides outside the gene matches: 2. CDR3 length: 12 residues. CDR3 protein: CASSPGGYEQFF. DNA for the CDR3: TGTGCCAGCAGCCCAGGGGGCTATGAGCAGTTCTTC.

This chain connects TRBV5-1 to TRBJ2-3; either TRBD1 or TRBD2 may fit D (5 bases each). This CDR3 comprises 15 residues. CDR1 SGHRS and CDR2 YFSETQ come from the germline V gene. V gave up 1 base and J gave up 1 base, with 10 bases separating them. CDR3 coding DNA: TGCGCCAGCAGCTTGTTGGTGGGGGGCACAGATACGCAGTATTTT. This encodes CASSLLVGGTDTQYF. The whole variable domain, filled in from reference TRBV5-1 and TRBJ2-3, reads KAGVTQTPRYLIKTRGQQVTLSCSPISGHRSVSWYQQTPGQGLQFLFEYFSETQRNKGNFPGRFSGRQFSNSRSEMNVSTLELGDSALYLCASSLLVGGTDTQYFGPGTRLTVL.

J is TRBJ1-2 and V is TRBV3-1 (or the pseudogene TRBV3-2), with D perhaps TRBD1 (5 bases). In germline, CDR1 is LGHDT, CDR2 YNNKEL (reference sequence). The CDR3 has 12 residues. V lost 5 bases and J lost 6, with 10 bases in between. CDR3 amino acids: CASSRGADGYTF. The CDR3 region has the DNA TGTGCCAGCAGCAGGGGTGCGGATGGCTACACCTTC.

The sample holds one count of this clone. DNA for the CDR3: TGTGCCAGCAGTTACTCTGTGGGCGGCAGCGATGGCTACACCTTC. This translates into CASSYSVGGSDGYTF. This chain connects TRBV6-5 to TRBJ1-2; D is unclear. In germline, CDR1 is MNHEY, CDR2 SVGAGI. The CDR3 runs to 15 residues. V was cut by 0 bases and J by 6 bases, with 14 bases left in between.

The chain combines TRBV28 with TRBJ1-1; D remains unclear. In germline, CDR1 is MDHEN, CDR2 SYDVKM. The V and J ends lost 5 bases and 9 bases respectively, with 19 bases between them. The CDR3 contains 14 residues. The CDR3 sequence: CASSPHGVEKKAFF. CDR3 in DNA: TGTGCCAGCAGTCCCCACGGAGTTGAGAAGAAAGCTTTCTTT.

This clone was seen only once. This chain connects TRBV7-9 to TRBJ1-2, with 8 bases aligning to TRBD1. V lost 5 bases to trimming and J lost 5 bases; unmatched junction nucleotides: 13. This CDR3 has 16 residues. Germline CDR1 SEHNR, CDR2 FQNEAQ (reference sequence). The CDR3 DNA sequence: TGTGCCAGCAGCATAGGGGGTATGACAGGGGAATATGGCTACACCTTC. This gives the protein CASSIGGMTGEYGYTF.

This clone was seen only a few times. This chain connects TRBV7-9 to TRBJ1-3; D gene unclear. The germline gives CDR1 SEHNR, CDR2 FQNEAQ (reference sequence). The CDR3 loop spans 15 amino acids. V lost 10 bases and J lost 2, with 18 bases in between. CDR3 sequence (DNA): TGTGCCACCTACGGGGTGGGAAGGGCTGGAAACACCATATATTTT. Protein: CATYGVGRAGNTIYF.

The chain couples TRBV19 to TRBJ1-3; no reliable D call. Trimming left V 5 bases short and J 3 bases short, with 8 bases between. The V gene's germline CDR1 is LNHDA and CDR2 SQIVND (reference sequence). The CDR3 spans 13 residues. The CDR3 region has the DNA TGTGCCAGTAGTCTACGACTTGGAAACACCATATATTTT. Translating it yields CASSLRLGNTIYF.

J is TRBJ1-4 and V is TRBV30; TRBD1 matches 8 bases. Losses at the gene ends were 4 bases for V and 8 bases for J; bases not matched to a gene: 9. Germline CDR1 GTSNPN, CDR2 SVGIG (reference sequence). The CDR3 runs 14 residues. The CDR3 loop reads CAWTRTGTGEKLFF. In nucleotides, the CDR3 is TGTGCCTGGACCAGGACAGGGACGGGGGAAAAACTGTTTTTT. The variable domain in full, with the rest retrieved from reference TRBV30 and TRBJ1-4, is SQTIHQWPATLVQPVGSPLSLECTVEGTSNPNLYWYRQAAGRGLQLLFYSVGIGQISSEVPQNLSASRPQDRQFILSSKKLLLSDSGFYLCAWTRTGTGEKLFFGSGTQLSVL.

This clone appeared a few times. This chain links TRBV6-5 with TRBJ1-1; D might be TRBD1 (6 bases). The V gene's germline CDR1 is MNHEY and CDR2 SVGAGI. The CDR3 runs to 16 residues. Trimming shortened V by 2 bases and J by 0 bases, and 13 bases separated the two germline ends. The CDR3 here is CASSYATGIMNTEAFF. CDR3 nucleotide sequence: TGTGCCAGCAGTTACGCAACAGGGATCATGAACACTGAAGCTTTCTTT.

The genes are TRBV6-5 and TRBJ1-6, with TRBD1 matching 8 bases. V dropped 2 bases and J dropped 9; count of bases not matched to a gene: 6. CDR1 MNHEY and CDR2 SVGAGI come from the germline V gene. The CDR3 has 15 amino acids. CDR3 loop: CASSYRDRGGSPLHF. CDR3 DNA: TGTGCCAGCAGTTACCGTGACAGGGGAGGTTCACCCCTCCACTTT.

J is TRBJ2-5 and V is TRBV9; D uncertain. Trimming pared 4 bases from V and 5 bases from J, leaving 15 bases between. The germline CDR1 and CDR2 sequences are SGDLS and YYNGEE. The CDR3 is 14 residues long. The CDR3 loop is CASSPPDGWETQYF. As DNA, the CDR3 is TGTGCCAGCAGCCCCCCGGACGGTTGGGAGACCCAGTACTTC.

The table lists this clone with a few counts. V and J are TRBV2 and TRBJ2-1; TRBD2 aligns across 8 bases. This CDR3 spans 15 amino acids. CDR1 is SNHLY and CDR2 is FYNNEI in the germline V gene. The V gene end was trimmed by 6 bases and the J gene end by 2 bases; junction bases not matched to a gene: 6. CDR3 DNA sequence: TGTGCCAGCAGGCCGACTAGCGTCCCCTACAATGAGCAGTTCTTC. Translated, it gives CASRPTSVPYNEQFF.

The gene calls are TRBV5-1 and TRBJ1-1; maybe TRBD1 (6 bases). This CDR3 contains 12 residues. Germline V gives CDR1 SGHRS, CDR2 YFSETQ. V was cut by 2 bases and J by 11 bases, with 13 bases left in between. The CDR3 is CASSLGGDMAFF. In DNA, the CDR3 is TGCGCCAGCAGCTTAGGGGGGGATATGGCTTTCTTT.

The chain recombines TRBV6-5 with TRBJ1-4; 7 nucleotides match TRBD1. Germline V gene data show CDR1 as MNHEY and CDR2 as SVGAGI. V lost 4 bases, J lost 6 bases, and 2 bases stayed unmatched. The CDR3 runs 13 residues. The CDR3 DNA follows: TGTGCCAGCAGTTCAGGGACAGATGAAAAACTGTTTTTT. It is translated as CASSSGTDEKLFF.

The chain employs TRBV28 and TRBJ1-4; D gene unclear. The CDR3 consists of 12 residues. CDR1 is MDHEN and CDR2 is SYDVKM in the germline V gene. The V gene lost 8 bases and the J gene lost 0 bases, with 4 bases spanning the gap. CDR3 region: CASQSTNEKLFF. CDR3 in DNA: TGTGCCAGCCAGTCAACTAATGAAAAACTGTTTTTT. The whole variable domain, remainder taken from reference TRBV28 and TRBJ1-4, is DVKVTQSSRYLVKRTGEKVFLECVQDMDHENMFWYRQDPGLGLRLIYFSYDVKMKEKGDIPEGYSVSREKKERFSLILESASTNQTSMYLCASQSTNEKLFFGSGTQLSVL.

The rearrangement links TRBV2 to TRBJ1-2, with 9 bases matching TRBD1. Germline V gene lookup returns CDR1 SNHLY and CDR2 FYNNEI. The CDR3 extends over 13 amino acids. With 5 bases clipped from V and 10 bases from J, the junction kept 8 bases outside the gene matches. Written as DNA, the CDR3 is TGTGCCAGCAGTTACGGGACAGGGACTCTCTACACCTTC. This sequence encodes CASSYGTGTLYTF.